This TCR beta chain was identified in a study of T cells after yellow fever vaccination. Study findings and constraints: Day 0 sorted memory subsets lacked detectable levels of almost all vaccine-responding clonotypes.

There are many counts of this clonotype. TCRdb re-called the 5' RACE reads through MiXCR, storing one row per CDR3 protein. There are approximately 34,000 distinct CDR3 sequences in the sample; 6.5% to 8.5% occur only once, and about 20% lies in the top ten. The source material was PBMCs, either bulk or a sorted T-cell subset (CD4+, CD8+, memory, or dextramer-sorted; not recorded which), sampled on the day of the first yellow fever vaccination. The origin of this receptor is a young man who received the YFV17D yellow fever vaccine.

The CDR3 protein is CASSRLANTGELFF. The CDR3 DNA is TGTGCCAGCAGTCGACTAGCGAACACCGGGGAGCTGTTTTTT. The chain is built from TRBV12-3 or TRBV12-4 and TRBJ2-2, with D tentatively TRBD2 (6 bases). Trimming cost V 5 bases and J 0 bases, with 7 bases left between them. The CDR3 sequence is 14 residues long.